This T cell receptor (beta chain) was sequenced in a study of cytomegalovirus exposure and HLA in healthy donors. 13 Jbeta primers and 60 Vbeta primers were used for the PCR. Clones were sequenced by immunoSEQ multiplex PCR, and TCRdb holds only the in-frame ones, with some missing. Of under 200,000 clones listed, 75% to 90% are singletons. Comment on this clone: Its antigen is undetermined.

Trimming stripped 3 bases from V and 0 bases from J, with 18 bases between. Looked up from germline, CDR1 is MDHEN and CDR2 is SYDVKM. This CDR3 contains 17 residues. General study results and limits: TRBV6-2, TRBV6-3 and some other V segments were unresolvable in 87-base-pair reads.

The sample consisted of PBMCs. The origin of this receptor is a woman in her twenties or thirties in good health and CMV-seronegative. V is TRBV28 and J is TRBJ2-7; D is ambiguous. DNA for the CDR3: TGTGCCAGCAGTTTTGTAGTGGGCAAAATGAGCTCCTACGAGCAGTACTTC. This translates into CASSFVVGKMSSYEQYF. Full variable domain (rest looked up from reference TRBV28 and TRBJ2-7): DVKVTQSSRYLVKRTGEKVFLECVQDMDHENMFWYRQDPGLGLRLIYFSYDVKMKEKGDIPEGYSVSREKKERFSLILESASTNQTSMYLCASSFVVGKMSSYEQYFGPGTRLTVT.